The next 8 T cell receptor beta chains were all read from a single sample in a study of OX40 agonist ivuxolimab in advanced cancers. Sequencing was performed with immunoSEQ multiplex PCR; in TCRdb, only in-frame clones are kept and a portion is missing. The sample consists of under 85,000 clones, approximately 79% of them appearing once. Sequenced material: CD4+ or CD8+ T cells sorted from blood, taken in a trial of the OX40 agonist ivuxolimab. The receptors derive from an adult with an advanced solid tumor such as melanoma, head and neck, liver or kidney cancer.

As DNA, the CDR3 is TGTGCCAGCAGCGCCATGGACCGGAATTCCTACGAGCAGTACTTC. It yields the protein CASSAMDRNSYEQYF. This chain links TRBV9 with TRBJ2-7, with D uncertain. In germline, CDR1 is SGDLS, CDR2 YYNGEE. The CDR3 extends over 15 amino acids. V shed 3 bases and J shed 1 base, with 14 bases lying between them. Full variable domain (remainder filled in from reference TRBV9 and TRBJ2-7): DSGVTQTPKHLITATGQRVTLRCSPRSGDLSVYWYQQSLDQGLQFLIQYYNGEERAKGNILERFSAQQFPDLHSELNLSSLELGDSALYFCASSAMDRNSYEQYFGPGTRLTVT.

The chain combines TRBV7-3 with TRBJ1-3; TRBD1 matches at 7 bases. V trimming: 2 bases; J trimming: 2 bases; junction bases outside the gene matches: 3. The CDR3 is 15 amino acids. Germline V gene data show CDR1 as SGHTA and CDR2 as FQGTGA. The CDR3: CASSLSGQPGNTIYF. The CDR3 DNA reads TGTGCCAGCAGCTTATCGGGACAGCCTGGAAACACCATATATTTT. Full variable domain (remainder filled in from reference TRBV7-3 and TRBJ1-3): GAGVSQTPSNKVTEKGKYVELRCDPISGHTALYWYRQSLGQGPEFLIYFQGTGAADDSGLPNDRFFAVRPEGSVSTLKIQRTERGDSAVYLCASSLSGQPGNTIYFGEGSWLTVV.

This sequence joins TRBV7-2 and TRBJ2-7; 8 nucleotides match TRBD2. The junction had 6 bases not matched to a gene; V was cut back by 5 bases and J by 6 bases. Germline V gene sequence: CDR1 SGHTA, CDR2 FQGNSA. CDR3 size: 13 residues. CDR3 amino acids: CASSRGGSGEQYF. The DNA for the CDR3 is TGTGCCAGCAGCCGCGGGGGGTCTGGCGAGCAGTACTTC.

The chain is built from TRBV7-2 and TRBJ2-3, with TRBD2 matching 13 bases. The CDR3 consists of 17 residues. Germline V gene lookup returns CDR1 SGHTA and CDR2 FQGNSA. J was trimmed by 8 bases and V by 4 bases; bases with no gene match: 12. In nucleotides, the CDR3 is TGTGCCAGCAGCTCGCGGACTAGCGGGGGCCCTGAGGGTACGCAGTATTTT. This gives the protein CASSSRTSGGPEGTQYF.

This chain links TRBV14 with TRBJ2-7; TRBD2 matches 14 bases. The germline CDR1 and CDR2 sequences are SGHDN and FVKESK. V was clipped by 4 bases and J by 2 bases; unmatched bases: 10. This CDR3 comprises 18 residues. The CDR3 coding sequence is TGTGCCAGCAGCCTATCCGGACTAGCGGGGGGCCTTACCTACGAGCAGTACTTC. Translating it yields CASSLSGLAGGLTYEQYF.

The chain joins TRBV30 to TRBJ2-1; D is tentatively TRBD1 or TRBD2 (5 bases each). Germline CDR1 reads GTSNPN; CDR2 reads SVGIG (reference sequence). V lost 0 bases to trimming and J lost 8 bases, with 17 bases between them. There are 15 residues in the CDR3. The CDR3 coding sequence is TGTGCCTGGAGTGTACGGGGCCTCGGACGGGATGAGCAGTTCTTC. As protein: CAWSVRGLGRDEQFF.

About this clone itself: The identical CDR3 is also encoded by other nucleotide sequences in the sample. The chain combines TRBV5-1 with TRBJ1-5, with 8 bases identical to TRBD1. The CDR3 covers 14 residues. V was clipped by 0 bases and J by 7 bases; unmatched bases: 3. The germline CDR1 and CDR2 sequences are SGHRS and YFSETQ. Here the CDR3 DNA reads TGCGCCAGCAGCTTGGGGGACAGGAACCAGCCCCAGCATTTT. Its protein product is CASSLGDRNQPQHF.

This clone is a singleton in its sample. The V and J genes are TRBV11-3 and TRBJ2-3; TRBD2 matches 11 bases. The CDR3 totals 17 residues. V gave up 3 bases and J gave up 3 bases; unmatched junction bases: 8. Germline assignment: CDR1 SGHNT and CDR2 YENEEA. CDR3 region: CASSLHTLAGGTDTQYF. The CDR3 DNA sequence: TGTGCCAGCAGCTTGCATACTCTAGCGGGGGGAACAGATACGCAGTATTTT.